The 3 T cell receptor beta chains given below trace back to one sample, sequenced in a study of T cell clonality in common variable immunodeficiency. Assay: immunoSEQ multiplex PCR; the TCRdb copy retains only in-frame clones and omits some. The sample holds approximately 60,000 clones, and no clone turns up only once. Sequenced material: peripheral blood mononuclear cells. These receptors were obtained from a person aged 18-69 years in good health.

This clone has at least ten counts. The read stops 3 residues short of the end of the CDR3; the missing end is completed from the germline J gene. This chain connects TRBV10-3 to TRBJ2-5; TRBD1 aligns across 9 bases. The germline gives CDR1 ENHRY, CDR2 SYGVKD. Trimming removed 8 bases from V and 1 base from J; junction bases left unmatched: 8. The CDR3 totals 15 residues. The CDR3 loop reads CAIGEGQGRQETQYF. The CDR3 bases that were read are TGTGCCATCGGGGAAGGACAGGGGCGCCAAGAGACC.

This clone was picked up a small number of times. Sequencing ends 3 residues short of the CDR3 end; the germline J gene provides the rest. The chain recombines TRBV2 with TRBJ1-2; a possible D gene is TRBD1 (5 bases). The CDR3 spans 12 residues. The germline CDR1 and CDR2 sequences are SNHLY and FYNNEI. The CDR3: CASSLFGGDYTF. CDR3 bases read: TGTGCCAGCAGTCTTTTCGGGGGAGAC.

This clone was seen ten or more times. The CDR3 end falls 3 residues outside the read, so it is completed with the germline J gene. V gene TRBV5-1 combines with J gene TRBJ2-1; no clear D. Between the trimmed V and J ends, which lost 1 base and 6 bases, there was a span of 14 bases. Germline loops: CDR1 SGHRS, CDR2 YFSETQ. The CDR3 runs to 15 residues. This CDR3 is CASSLKQAYINEQFF. The DNA read from the CDR3 is TGCGCCAGCAGCTTGAAGCAGGCCTACATCAATGAG.